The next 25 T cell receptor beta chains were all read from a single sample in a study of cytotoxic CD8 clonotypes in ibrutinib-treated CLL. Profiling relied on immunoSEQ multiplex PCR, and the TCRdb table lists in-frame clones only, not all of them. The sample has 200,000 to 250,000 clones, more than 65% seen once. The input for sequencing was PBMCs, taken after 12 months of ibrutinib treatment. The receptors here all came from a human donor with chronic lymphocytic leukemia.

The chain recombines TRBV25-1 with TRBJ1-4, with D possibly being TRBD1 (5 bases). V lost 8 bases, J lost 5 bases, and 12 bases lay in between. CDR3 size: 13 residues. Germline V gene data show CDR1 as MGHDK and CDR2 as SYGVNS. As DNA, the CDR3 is TGTGCCAGCCTAAGACAGACGAATGAAAAACTGTTTTTT. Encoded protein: CASLRQTNEKLFF.

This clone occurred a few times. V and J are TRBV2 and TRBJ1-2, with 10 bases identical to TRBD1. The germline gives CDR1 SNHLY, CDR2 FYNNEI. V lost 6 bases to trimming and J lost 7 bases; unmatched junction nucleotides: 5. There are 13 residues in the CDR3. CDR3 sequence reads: CASRDRGYGGYTF. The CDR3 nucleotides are TGTGCCAGCAGGGACAGGGGGTACGGTGGCTACACCTTC.

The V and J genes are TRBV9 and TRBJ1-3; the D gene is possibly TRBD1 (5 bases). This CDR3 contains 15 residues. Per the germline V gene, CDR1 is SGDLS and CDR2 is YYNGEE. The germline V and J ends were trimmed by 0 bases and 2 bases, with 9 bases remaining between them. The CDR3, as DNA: TGTGCCAGCAGCGTAGGGGCAGGGCCTGGAAACACCATATATTTT. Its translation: CASSVGAGPGNTIYF.

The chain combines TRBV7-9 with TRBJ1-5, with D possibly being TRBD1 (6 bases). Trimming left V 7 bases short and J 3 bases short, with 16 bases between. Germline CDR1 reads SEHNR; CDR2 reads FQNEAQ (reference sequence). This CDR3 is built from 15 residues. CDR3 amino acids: CASTGGQFSNQPQHF. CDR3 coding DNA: TGTGCCAGCACTGGCGGACAGTTTTCCAATCAGCCCCAGCATTTT.

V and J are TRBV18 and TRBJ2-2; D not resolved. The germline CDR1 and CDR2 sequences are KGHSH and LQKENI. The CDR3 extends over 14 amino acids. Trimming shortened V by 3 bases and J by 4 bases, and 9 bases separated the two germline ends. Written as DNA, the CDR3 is TGTGCCAGCTCACCCGAGGTCGGCACCGGGGAGCTGTTTTTT. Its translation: CASSPEVGTGELFF.

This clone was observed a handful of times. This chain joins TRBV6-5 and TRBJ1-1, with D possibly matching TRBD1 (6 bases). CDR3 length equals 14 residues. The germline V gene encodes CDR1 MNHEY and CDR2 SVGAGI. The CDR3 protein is CRTGGLVSNTEAFF. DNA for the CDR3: TGTCGAACGGGGGGCTTGGTATCGAACACTGAAGCTTTCTTT.

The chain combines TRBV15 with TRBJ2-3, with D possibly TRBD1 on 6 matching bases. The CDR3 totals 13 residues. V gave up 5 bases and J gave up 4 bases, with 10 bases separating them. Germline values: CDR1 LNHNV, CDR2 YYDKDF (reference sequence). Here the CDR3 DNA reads TGTGCCACCAGCCAGGGGCCCGCAGATACGCAGTATTTT. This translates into CATSQGPADTQYF.

The CDR3 sequence: CASSLEVGRLLFF. CDR3 coding DNA: TGCGCCAGCAGCTTGGAAGTCGGCCGTCTGCTGTTTTTT. This chain connects TRBV5-1 to TRBJ1-4, with no clear D. This CDR3 comprises 13 residues. V was shortened by 0 bases and J by 14 bases, with 14 bases between the two germline ends. Germline CDR1 SGHRS, CDR2 YFSETQ.

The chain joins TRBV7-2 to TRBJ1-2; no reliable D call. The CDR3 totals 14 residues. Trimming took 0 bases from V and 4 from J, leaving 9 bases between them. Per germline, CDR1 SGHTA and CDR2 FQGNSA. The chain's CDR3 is CASSLAHVSYGYTF. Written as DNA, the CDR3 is TGTGCCAGCAGCTTAGCGCATGTAAGCTATGGCTACACCTTC.

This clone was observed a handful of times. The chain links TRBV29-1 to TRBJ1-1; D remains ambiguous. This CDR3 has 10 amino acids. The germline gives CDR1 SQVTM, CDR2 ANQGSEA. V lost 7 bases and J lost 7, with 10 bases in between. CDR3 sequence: CSAGWGEAFF. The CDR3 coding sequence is TGCAGCGCTGGATGGGGTGAAGCTTTCTTT. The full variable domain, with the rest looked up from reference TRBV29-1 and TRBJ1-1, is SAVISQKPSRDICQRGTSLTIQCQVDSQVTMMFWYRQQPGQSLTLIATANQGSEATYESGFVIDKFPISRPNLTFSTLTVSNMSPEDSSIYLCSAGWGEAFFGQGTRLTVV.

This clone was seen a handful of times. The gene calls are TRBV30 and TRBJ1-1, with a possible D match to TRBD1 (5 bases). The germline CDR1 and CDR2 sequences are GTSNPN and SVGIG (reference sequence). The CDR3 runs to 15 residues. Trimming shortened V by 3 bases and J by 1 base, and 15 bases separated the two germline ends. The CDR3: CAWRGQGTENTEAFF. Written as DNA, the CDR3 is TGTGCCTGGAGGGGGCAGGGTACTGAGAACACTGAAGCTTTCTTT. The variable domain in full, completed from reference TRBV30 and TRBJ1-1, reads SQTIHQWPATLVQPVGSPLSLECTVEGTSNPNLYWYRQAAGRGLQLLFYSVGIGQISSEVPQNLSASRPQDRQFILSSKKLLLSDSGFYLCAWRGQGTENTEAFFGQGTRLTVV.

The CDR3 sequence: CASSQVSGSSNQPQHF. The CDR3 region has the DNA TGTGCCAGCAGCCAAGTATCGGGCAGTAGCAATCAGCCCCAGCATTTT. V and J are TRBV4-2 and TRBJ1-5; no clear D gene. From germline, CDR1 is LGHNA and CDR2 YNFKEQ. The CDR3 length is 16 residues. V lost 1 base to trimming and J lost 0 bases, with 10 bases between them.

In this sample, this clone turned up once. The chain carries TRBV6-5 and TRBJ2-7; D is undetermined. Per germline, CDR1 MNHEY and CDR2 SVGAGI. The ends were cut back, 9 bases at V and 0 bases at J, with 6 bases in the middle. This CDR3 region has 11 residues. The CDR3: CASRSSYEQYF. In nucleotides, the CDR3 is TGTGCCAGTAGGAGCTCCTACGAGCAGTACTTC.

CDR3 protein: CASRRDRADNEKLFF. DNA of the CDR3: TGTGCCAGCAGACGAGACAGGGCGGATAATGAAAAACTGTTTTTT. The J gene is TRBJ1-4, the V gene TRBV7-2; 7 bases are shared with TRBD1. Trimming cost V 6 bases and J 4 bases; bases outside gene matches: 8. The CDR3 totals 15 residues. Per germline, CDR1 SGHTA and CDR2 FQGNSA.

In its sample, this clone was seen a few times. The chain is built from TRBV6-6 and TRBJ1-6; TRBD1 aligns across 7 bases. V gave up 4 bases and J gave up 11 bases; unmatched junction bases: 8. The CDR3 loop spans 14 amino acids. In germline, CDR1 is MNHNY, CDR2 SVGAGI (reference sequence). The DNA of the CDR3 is TGTGCCAGCAGTTTGACAGGGTTTTATGCACCCCTCCACTTT. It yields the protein CASSLTGFYAPLHF.

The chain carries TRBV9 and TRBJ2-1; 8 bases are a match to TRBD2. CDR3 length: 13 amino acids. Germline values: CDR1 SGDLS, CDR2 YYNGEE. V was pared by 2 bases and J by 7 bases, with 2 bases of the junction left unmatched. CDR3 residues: CASSVTGGNEQFF. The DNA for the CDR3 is TGTGCCAGCAGCGTGACGGGGGGGAATGAGCAGTTCTTC.

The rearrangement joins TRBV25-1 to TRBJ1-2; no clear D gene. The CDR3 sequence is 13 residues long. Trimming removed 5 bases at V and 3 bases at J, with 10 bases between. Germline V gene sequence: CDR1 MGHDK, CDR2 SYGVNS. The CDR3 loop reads CASSSRRDYGYTF. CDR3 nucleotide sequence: TGTGCCAGCAGTTCCCGAAGGGACTATGGCTACACCTTC.

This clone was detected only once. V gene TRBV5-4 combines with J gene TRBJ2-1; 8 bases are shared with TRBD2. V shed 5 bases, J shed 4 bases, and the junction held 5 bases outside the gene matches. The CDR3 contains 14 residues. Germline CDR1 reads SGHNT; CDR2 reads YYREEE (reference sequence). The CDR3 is CASSRGGGYNEQFF. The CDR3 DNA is TGTGCCAGCAGTCGGGGCGGGGGGTACAATGAGCAGTTCTTC.

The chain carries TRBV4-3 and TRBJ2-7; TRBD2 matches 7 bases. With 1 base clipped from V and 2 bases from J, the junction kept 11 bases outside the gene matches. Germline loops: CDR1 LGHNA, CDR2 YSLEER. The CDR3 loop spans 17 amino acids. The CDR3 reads CASSQAGFGDYPYEQYF. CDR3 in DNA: TGCGCCAGCAGCCAAGCTGGATTCGGGGACTACCCCTACGAGCAGTACTTC.

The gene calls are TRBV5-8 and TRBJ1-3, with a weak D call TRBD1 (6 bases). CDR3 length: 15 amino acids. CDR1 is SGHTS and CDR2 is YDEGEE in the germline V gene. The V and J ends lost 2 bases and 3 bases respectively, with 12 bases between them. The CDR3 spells CASSLDTGYGNTIYF. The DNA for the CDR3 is TGTGCCAGCAGCTTAGACACAGGGTATGGAAACACCATATATTTT.

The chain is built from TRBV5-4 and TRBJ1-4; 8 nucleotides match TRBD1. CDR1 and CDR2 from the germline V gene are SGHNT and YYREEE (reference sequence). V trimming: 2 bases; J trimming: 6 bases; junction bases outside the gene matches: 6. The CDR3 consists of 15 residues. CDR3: CASSFGGQDYEKLFF. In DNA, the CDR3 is TGTGCCAGCAGCTTCGGGGGACAGGATTATGAAAAACTGTTTTTT.

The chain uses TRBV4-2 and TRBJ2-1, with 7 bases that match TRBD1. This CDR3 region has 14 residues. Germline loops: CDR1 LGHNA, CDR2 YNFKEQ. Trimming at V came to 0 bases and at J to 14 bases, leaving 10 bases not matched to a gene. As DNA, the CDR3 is TGTGCCAGCAGCCAAGATTTGACAGGGCCTTTGGAGTTCTTC. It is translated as CASSQDLTGPLEFF.

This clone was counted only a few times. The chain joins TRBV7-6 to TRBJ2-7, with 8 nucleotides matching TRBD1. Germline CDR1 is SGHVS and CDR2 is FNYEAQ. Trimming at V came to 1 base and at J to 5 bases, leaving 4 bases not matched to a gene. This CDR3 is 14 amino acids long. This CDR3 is CASSLGTGFHEQYF. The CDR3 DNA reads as TGTGCCAGCAGCTTAGGGACAGGGTTCCACGAGCAGTACTTC.

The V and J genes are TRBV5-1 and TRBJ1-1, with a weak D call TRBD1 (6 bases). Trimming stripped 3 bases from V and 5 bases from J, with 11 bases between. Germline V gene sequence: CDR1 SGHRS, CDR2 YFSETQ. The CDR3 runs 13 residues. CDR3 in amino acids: CASSWVGQTEAFF. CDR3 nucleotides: TGCGCCAGCAGCTGGGTTGGACAGACTGAAGCTTTCTTT.

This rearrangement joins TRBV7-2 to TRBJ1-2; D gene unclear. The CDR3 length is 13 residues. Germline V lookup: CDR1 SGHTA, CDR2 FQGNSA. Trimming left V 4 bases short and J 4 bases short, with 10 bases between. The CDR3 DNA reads TGTGCCAGCAGCTCCTATGCTAGCTATGGCTACACCTTC. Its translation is CASSSYASYGYTF. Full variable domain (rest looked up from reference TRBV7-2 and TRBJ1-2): GAGVSQSPSNKVTEKGKDVELRCDPISGHTALYWYRQSLGQGLEFLIYFQGNSAPDKSGLPSDRFSAERTGGSVSTLTIQRTQQEDSAVYLCASSSYASYGYTFGSGTRLTVV.